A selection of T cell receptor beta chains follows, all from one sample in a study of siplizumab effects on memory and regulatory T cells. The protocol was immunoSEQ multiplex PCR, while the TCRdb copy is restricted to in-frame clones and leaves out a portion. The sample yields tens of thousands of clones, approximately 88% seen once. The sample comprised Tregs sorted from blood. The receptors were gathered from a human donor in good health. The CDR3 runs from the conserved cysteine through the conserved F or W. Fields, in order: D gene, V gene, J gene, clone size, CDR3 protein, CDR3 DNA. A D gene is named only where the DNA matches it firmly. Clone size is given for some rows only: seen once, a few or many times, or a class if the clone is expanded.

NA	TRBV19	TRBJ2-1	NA	CASSPRAPNLYNEQFF	TGTGCCAGTAGTCCCCGGGCGCCAAACCTTTACAATGAGCAGTTCTTC
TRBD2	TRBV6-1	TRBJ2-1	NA	CASSVAGWTSGYNEQFF	TGTGCCAGCAGTGTAGCGGGGTGGACTAGCGGTTACAATGAGCAGTTCTTC
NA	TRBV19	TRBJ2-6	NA	CASSQYSGANVLTF	TGTGCCAGTAGCCAATATTCTGGGGCCAACGTCCTGACTTTC
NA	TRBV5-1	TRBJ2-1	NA	CASSFPADEQFF	TGCGCCAGCAGCTTTCCAGCCGATGAGCAGTTCTTC
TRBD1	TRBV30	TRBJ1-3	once	CAAPDRGGSGNTIYF	TGTGCCGCCCCTGACAGGGGAGGGTCTGGAAACACCATATATTTT
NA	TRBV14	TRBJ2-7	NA	CASSQKQGYEQYF	TGTGCCAGCAGCCAAAAACAGGGTTACGAGCAGTACTTC
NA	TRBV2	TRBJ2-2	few	CASKSAGELFF	TGTGCCAGCAAAAGTGCCGGGGAGCTGTTTTTT
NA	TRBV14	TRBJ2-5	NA	CASSQKQRRTEGKEETQYF	TGTGCCAGCAGCCAAAAGCAGCGACGGACAGAGGGGAAAGAAGAGACCCAGTACTTC
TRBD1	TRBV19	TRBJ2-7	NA	CASSISPGQGSEQYF	TGTGCCAGTAGTATATCCCCGGGACAGGGGTCCGAGCAGTACTTC
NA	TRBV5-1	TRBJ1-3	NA	CASSTDRISGNTIYF	TGCGCCAGCAGCACCGACAGAATCTCTGGAAACACCATATATTTT
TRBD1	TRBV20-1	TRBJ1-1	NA	CSAAPGGF	TGCAGTGCCGCCCCAGGGGGATTT
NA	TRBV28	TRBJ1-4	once	CASSFFSGHNFGKLFF	TGTGCCAGCAGTTTTTTTTCGGGACATAACTTCGGAAAACTGTTTTTT
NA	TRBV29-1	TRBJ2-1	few	CSVDRGSSYNEQFF	TGCAGCGTTGATAGGGGAAGCTCCTACAATGAGCAGTTCTTC
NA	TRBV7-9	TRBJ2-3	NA	CASSLVVVGDTQYF	TGTGCCAGCAGCTTAGTCGTAGTCGGAGATACGCAGTATTTT
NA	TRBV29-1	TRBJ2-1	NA	CSVEVAEGARQIEQFF	TGCAGCGTTGAGGTAGCGGAGGGGGCCAGACAAATTGAGCAGTTCTTC
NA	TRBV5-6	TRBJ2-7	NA	CASSFTASYEQYF	TGTGCCAGCAGCTTTACAGCCTCCTACGAGCAGTACTTC
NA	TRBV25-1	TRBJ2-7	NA	CASSDFGGRSEQYF	TGTGCCAGCAGTGACTTTGGGGGCAGGAGCGAGCAGTACTTC
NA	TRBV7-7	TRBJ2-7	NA	CASSPPLVAVYEQYF	TGTGCTAGCAGCCCCCCGTTGGTAGCGGTCTACGAGCAGTACTTC
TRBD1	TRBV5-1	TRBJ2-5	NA	CASSGGQGETQYF	TGCGCCAGCAGCGGAGGACAGGGAGAGACCCAGTACTTC
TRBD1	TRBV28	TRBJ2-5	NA	CASSPWTGQETQYF	TGTGCCAGCAGTCCTTGGACAGGTCAAGAGACCCAGTACTTC
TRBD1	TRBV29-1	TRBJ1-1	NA	CSVRPGGTEAFF	TGCAGCGTCAGACCAGGGGGCACTGAAGCTTTCTTT
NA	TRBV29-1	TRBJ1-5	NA	CSAQSQTNQPQHF	TGCAGTGCTCAGTCGCAGACTAATCAGCCCCAGCATTTT
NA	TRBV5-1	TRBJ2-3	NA	CASSLEPRLDTQYF	TGCGCCAGCAGCTTGGAGCCTAGATTGGATACGCAGTATTTT
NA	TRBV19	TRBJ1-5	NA	CASSIRVRTNQPQHF	TGTGCCAGTAGTATAAGAGTCAGGACTAATCAGCCCCAGCATTTT
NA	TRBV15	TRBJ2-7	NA	CATSRDLLGSEQYF	TGTGCCACCAGCAGAGACCTTCTTGGCAGCGAGCAGTACTTC
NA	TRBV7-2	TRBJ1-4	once	CASSSAGLHNEKLFF	TGTGCCAGCAGCTCCGCCGGGCTCCATAATGAAAAACTGTTTTTT
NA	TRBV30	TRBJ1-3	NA	CAYHGYRVSHSGNTIYF	TGTGCCTATCATGGTTACAGGGTATCCCACTCTGGAAACACCATATATTTT
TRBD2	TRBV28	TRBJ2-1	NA	CASTPALAGFNEQFF	TGTGCCAGCACCCCCGCACTAGCGGGATTCAATGAGCAGTTCTTC
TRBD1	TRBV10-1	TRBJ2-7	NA	CARTGTGLAYEQYF	TGCGCCAGGACCGGGACAGGGTTGGCCTACGAGCAGTACTTC
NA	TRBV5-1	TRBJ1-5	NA	CASSLGGGDQPQHF	TGCGCCAGCAGCCTAGGCGGGGGCGATCAGCCCCAGCATTTT
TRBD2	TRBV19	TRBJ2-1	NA	CASSPSAPVTSGIMNEQFF	TGTGCCAGTAGCCCTTCCGCCCCCGTTACTAGCGGGATAATGAATGAGCAGTTCTTC